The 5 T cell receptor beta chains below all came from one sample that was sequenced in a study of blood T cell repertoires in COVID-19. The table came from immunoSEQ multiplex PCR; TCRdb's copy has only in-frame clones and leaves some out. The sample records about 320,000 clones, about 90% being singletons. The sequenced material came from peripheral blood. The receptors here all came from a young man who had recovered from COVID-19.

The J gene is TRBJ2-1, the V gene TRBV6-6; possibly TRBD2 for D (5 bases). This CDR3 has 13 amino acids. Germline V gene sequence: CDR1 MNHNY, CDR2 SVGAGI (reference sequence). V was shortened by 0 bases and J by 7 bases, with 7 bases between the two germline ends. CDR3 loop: CASSYSRGNEQFF. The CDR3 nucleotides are TGTGCCAGCAGTTACTCTAGAGGGAATGAGCAGTTCTTC.

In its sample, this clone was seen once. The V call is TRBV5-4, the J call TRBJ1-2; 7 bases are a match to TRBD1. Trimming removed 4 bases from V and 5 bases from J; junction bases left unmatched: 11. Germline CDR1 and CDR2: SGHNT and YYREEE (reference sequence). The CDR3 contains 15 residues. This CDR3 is CASSNLGQLKYGYTF. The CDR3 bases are TGTGCCAGCAGCAACCTGGGACAGCTAAAATATGGCTACACCTTC.

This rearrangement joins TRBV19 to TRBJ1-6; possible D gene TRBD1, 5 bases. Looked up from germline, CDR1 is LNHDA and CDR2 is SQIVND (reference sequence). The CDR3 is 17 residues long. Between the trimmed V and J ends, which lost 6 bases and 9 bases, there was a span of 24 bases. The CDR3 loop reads CASSLFYAGEVASPLHF. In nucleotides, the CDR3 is TGTGCCAGTAGCCTCTTTTACGCGGGGGAGGTTGCTTCACCCCTCCACTTT.

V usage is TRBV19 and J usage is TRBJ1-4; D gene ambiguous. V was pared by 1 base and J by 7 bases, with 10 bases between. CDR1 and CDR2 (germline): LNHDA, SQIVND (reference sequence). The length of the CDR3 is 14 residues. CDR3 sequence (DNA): TGTGCCAGTAGTATAGGAGGGCCCGTTGAAAAACTGTTTTTT. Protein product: CASSIGGPVEKLFF.

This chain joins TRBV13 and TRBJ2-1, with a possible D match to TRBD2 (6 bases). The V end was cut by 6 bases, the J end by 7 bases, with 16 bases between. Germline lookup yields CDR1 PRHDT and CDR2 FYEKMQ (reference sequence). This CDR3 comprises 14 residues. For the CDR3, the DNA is TGTGCCAGCAGTATCAGCGGGCTGAGGAATGAGCAGTTCTTC. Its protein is CASSISGLRNEQFF.